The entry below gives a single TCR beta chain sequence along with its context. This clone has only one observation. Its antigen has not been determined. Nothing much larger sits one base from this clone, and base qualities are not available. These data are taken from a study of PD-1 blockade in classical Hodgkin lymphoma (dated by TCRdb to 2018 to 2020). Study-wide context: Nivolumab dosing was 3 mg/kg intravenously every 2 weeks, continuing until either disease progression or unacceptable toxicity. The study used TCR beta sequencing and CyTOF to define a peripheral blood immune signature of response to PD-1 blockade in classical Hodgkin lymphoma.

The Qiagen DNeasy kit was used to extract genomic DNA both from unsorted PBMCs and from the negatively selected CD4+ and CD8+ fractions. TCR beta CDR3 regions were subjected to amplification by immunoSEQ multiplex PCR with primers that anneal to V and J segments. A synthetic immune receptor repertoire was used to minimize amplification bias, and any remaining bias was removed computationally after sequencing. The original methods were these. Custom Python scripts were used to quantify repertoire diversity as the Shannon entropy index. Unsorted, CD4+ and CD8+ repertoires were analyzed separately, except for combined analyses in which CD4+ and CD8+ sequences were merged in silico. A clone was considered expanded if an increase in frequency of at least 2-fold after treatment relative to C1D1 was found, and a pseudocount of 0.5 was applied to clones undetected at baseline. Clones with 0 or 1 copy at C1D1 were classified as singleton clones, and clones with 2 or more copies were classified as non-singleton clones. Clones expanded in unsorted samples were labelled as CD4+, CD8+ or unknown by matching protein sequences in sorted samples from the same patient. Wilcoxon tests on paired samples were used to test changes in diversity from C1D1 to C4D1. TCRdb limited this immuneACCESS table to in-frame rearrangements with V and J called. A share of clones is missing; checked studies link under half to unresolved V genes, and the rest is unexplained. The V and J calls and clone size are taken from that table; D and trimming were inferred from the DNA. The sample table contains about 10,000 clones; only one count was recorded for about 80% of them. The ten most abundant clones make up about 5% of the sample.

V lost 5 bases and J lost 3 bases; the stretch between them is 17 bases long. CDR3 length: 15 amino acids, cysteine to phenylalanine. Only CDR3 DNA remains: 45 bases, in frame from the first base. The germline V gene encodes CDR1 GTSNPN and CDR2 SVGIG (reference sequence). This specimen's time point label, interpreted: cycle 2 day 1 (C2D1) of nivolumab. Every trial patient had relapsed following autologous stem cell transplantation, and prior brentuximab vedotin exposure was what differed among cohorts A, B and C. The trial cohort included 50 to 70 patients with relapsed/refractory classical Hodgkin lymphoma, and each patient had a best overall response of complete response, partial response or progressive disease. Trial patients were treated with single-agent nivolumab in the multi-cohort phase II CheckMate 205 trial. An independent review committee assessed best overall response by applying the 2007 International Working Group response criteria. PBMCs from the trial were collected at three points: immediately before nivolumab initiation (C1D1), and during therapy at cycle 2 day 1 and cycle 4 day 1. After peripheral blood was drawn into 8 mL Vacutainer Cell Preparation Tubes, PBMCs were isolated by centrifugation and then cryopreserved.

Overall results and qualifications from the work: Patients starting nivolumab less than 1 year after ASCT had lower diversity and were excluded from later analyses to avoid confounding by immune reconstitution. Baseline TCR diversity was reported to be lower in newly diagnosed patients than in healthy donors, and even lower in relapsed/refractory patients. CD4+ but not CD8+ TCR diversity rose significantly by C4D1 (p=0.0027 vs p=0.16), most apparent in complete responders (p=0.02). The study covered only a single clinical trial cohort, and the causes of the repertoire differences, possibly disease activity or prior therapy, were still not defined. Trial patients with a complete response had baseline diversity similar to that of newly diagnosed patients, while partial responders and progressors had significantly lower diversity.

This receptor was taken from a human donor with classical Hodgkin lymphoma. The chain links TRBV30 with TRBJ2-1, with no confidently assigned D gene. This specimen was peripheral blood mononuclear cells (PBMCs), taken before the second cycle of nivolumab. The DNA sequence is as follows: TGTGCCTGGGGGTTTGGTGGTGTAAACTACAATGAGCAGTTCTTC. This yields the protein CAWGFGGVNYNEQFF.